A selection of T cell receptor beta chains follows, all from one sample in a study of OX40 agonist ivuxolimab in advanced cancers. The protocol was immunoSEQ multiplex PCR, while the TCRdb copy is restricted to in-frame clones and leaves out a portion. The sample records more than 65,000 clones, roughly 84% being singletons. Specimen: CD4+ or CD8+ T cells sorted from blood, collected in a trial of the OX40 agonist ivuxolimab. Receptors originate from an adult with an advanced solid tumor such as melanoma, head and neck, liver or kidney cancer. Each CDR3 is given with its conserved first and last residue. A D gene is named only where the DNA matches it firmly. For some rows the clone size is stated as once, few or many, or as a class when expanded; others skip it.

once	TRBV5-4	-	TRBJ2-3	TGTGCCAGCAGCCACCAGACGTCGGGGGGCACAGATACGCAGTATTTT	CASSHQTSGGTDTQYF
-	TRBV6-5	TRBD1	TRBJ1-5	TGTGCCAGCGGACCGGGACAGGGGGCACAGCCCCAGCATTTT	CASGPGQGAQPQHF
-	TRBV5-4	-	TRBJ2-5	TGTGCCAGCAGCTTAGTATCGGAAGAGACCCAGTACTTC	CASSLVSEETQYF
-	TRBV30	-	TRBJ1-1	TGTGCCTGGAGATACGGTGAACTTGAAGCTTTCTTT	CAWRYGELEAFF
-	TRBV27	-	TRBJ2-7	TGTGCCAGCAAGCGCCGCCCGGGACAAGGGCCGTACGAGCAGTACTTC	CASKRRPGQGPYEQYF
-	TRBV18	TRBD1	TRBJ2-3	TGTGCCAGCTCACCGGTGCAGGGGGTTGATACGCAGTATTTT	CASSPVQGVDTQYF
-	TRBV28	TRBD1	TRBJ1-2	TGTGCCAGCAGTTTCACCGGGACAGGGTATGGCTACACCTTC	CASSFTGTGYGYTF
-	TRBV23-1	TRBD1	TRBJ1-3	TGCGCCAGCAGTCAATTGCGGGACAGGGGTGTCGGAAACACCATATATTTT	CASSQLRDRGVGNTIYF
-	TRBV19	TRBD2	TRBJ2-1	TGTGCCAGTAGTATAGATCGGGGCGGGAGGTGGGACAATGAGCAGTTCTTC	CASSIDRGGRWDNEQFF
-	TRBV6-5	TRBD1	TRBJ1-5	TGTGCCAGCAGCCCCGGGACAGGGGATCAGCCCCAGCATTTT	CASSPGTGDQPQHF
-	TRBV13	-	TRBJ1-3	TGTGCCAGCAGCCCTAGGGTGGCGGCTGGAAACACCATATATTTT	CASSPRVAAGNTIYF
-	TRBV6-4	-	TRBJ2-2	TGTGCCAGCAGTGTCTCTAGGGGAGCAGGCACCGGGGAGCTGTTTTTT	CASSVSRGAGTGELFF
-	TRBV27	TRBD1	TRBJ2-4	TGTGCCAGCAGTTTATCGGGACAGGTTCCGATTCTTTACTTC	CASSLSGQVPILYF
once	TRBV2	-	TRBJ2-6	TGTGCCAGCAGGGGACAATACTCTGGGGCCAACGTCCTGACTTTC	CASRGQYSGANVLTF
-	TRBV9	-	TRBJ1-6	TGTGCCAGCGGCAGTCAGAATTCACCCCTCCACTTT	CASGSQNSPLHF